This T cell receptor (beta chain) derives from a study of blood T cell repertoires in COVID-19. For the study at large: Samples representing acute and convalescent COVID-19 were sourced from the United States, Italy and Spain. Sample material is recorded as cDNA or gDNA derived from T cells, B-cell-depleted T cells, or PBMCs.

Per the original methods: It was from reference gene primer amplification that nucleated cell counts were estimated. TCRdb's table, derived via immunoSEQ multiplex PCR, lists solely in-frame clones and lacks some. The DNA was the basis for D and trimming; V, J and clone size are from that table. The sample lists around 250,000 clones, around four fifths occurring once. Germline-derived CDR1 and CDR2 are SNHLY and FYNNEI. CDR3 length: 13 residues. Trimming shortened V by 5 bases and J by 5 bases, and 7 bases separated the two germline ends. V is TRBV2 and J is TRBJ1-6; D gene ambiguous. Sequenced material: peripheral blood. The TCR comes from a man aged 80 or over with acute or convalescent COVID-19. The DNA for the CDR3 is TGTGCCAGCAGTTACAAAGATAATTCACCCCTCCACTTT. The encoded protein is CASSYKDNSPLHF.